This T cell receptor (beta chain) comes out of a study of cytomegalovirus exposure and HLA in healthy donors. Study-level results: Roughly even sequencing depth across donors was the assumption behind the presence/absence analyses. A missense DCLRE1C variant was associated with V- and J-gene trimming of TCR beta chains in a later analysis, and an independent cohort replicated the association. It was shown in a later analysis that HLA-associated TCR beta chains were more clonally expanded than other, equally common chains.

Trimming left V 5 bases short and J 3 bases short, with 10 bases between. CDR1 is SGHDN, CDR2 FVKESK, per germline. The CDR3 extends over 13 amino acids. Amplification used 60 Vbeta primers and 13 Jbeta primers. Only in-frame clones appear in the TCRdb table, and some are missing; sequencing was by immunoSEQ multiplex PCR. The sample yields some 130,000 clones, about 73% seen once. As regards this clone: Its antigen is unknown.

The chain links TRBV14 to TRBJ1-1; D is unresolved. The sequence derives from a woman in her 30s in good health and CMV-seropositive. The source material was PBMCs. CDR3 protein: CASSGQLYTEAFF. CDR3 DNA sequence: TGTGCCAGCAGCGGGCAGCTTTACACTGAAGCTTTCTTT. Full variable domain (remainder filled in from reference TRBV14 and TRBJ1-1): EAGVTQFPSHSVIEKGQTVTLRCDPISGHDNLYWYRRVMGKEIKFLLHFVKESKQDESGMPNNRFLAERTGGTYSTLKVQPAELEDSGVYFCASSGQLYTEAFFGQGTRLTVV.